This T cell receptor beta chain emerged from a study of human T cells and chemical hapten exposure. Background on the study: Subjects had 2% DPC placed on about 2 cm by about 2 cm of upper inner arm skin for sensitization.

Time point in this sample: patch test 3, about 24 weeks after DPC sensitization. The treatment denotes: therapeutic diphenylcyclopropenone sensitization with weekly scalp DPC. Study observations and caveats: Controls formed significantly fewer large CDR3 similarity clusters than expanded TCRs did.

TCRdb called the RACE reads again in MiXCR, with one record for every CDR3 protein. The table includes approximately 97,000 distinct CDR3 sequences, around 25% detected once. Germline lookup yields CDR1 SGHTA and CDR2 FQGTGA. The CDR3 extends over 14 amino acids. The V end lost 3 bases, the J end lost 3 bases, and 10 bases lay between the germline ends. With respect to this clonotype: Antigen specificity is unknown.

The sequence was collected from a man aged 40-49 years with alopecia areata. Some clones in this sample may be carry-over from other donors' samples. Specimen: whole blood, collected in connection with sensitization to the hapten diphenylcyclopropenone (DPC). The chain employs TRBV7-3 and TRBJ2-3; no clear D. CDR3 coding DNA: TGTGCCAGCAGCTTTGGCCCCTGTACAGATACGCAGTATTTT. This encodes CASSFGPCTDTQYF.